This entry lists 16 T cell receptor beta chains sequenced from one sample in a study of cytomegalovirus exposure and HLA in healthy donors. PCR involved 60 Vbeta and 13 Jbeta primers. Clones were read by immunoSEQ multiplex PCR, and TCRdb kept only the in-frame ones, dropping some. This sample has some 120,000 clones; roughly 70% occur once, and the top ten carry around 1.6%. Specimen: PBMCs. Receptors were obtained from a woman in her late teens or twenties in good health and CMV-seronegative.

This clone has a handful of counts. The V call is TRBV30, the J call TRBJ1-1; 9 bases map to TRBD1. Germline assignment: CDR1 GTSNPN and CDR2 SVGIG (reference sequence). J was trimmed by 5 bases and V by 0 bases; bases with no gene match: 4. The CDR3 loop spans 14 amino acids. This CDR3 is CAWSVPDRGTEAFF. Here the CDR3 DNA reads TGTGCCTGGAGTGTCCCGGACAGGGGAACTGAAGCTTTCTTT. Supplemented by reference TRBV30 and TRBJ1-1, the full variable domain reads SQTIHQWPATLVQPVGSPLSLECTVEGTSNPNLYWYRQAAGRGLQLLFYSVGIGQISSEVPQNLSASRPQDRQFILSSKKLLLSDSGFYLCAWSVPDRGTEAFFGQGTRLTVV.

This chain links TRBV5-5 with TRBJ2-1, with 10 bases aligning to TRBD1. The CDR3 runs to 15 residues. J lost 8 bases, V lost 6 bases, and 11 bases had no gene match. In germline, CDR1 is SGHKS, CDR2 YYEKEE (reference sequence). The CDR3 DNA is TGTGCCAGCATCACCCTCCGACAGGGGGCGGATGAGCAGTTCTTC. Protein product: CASITLRQGADEQFF.

The chain is built from TRBV5-1 and TRBJ1-3; no clear D. Germline V lookup: CDR1 SGHRS, CDR2 YFSETQ. V gave up 0 bases and J gave up 2 bases, with 6 bases separating them. CDR3 length equals 14 residues. The CDR3 region is CASSLAGAGNTIYF. DNA for the CDR3: TGCGCCAGCAGCTTGGCTGGAGCTGGAAACACCATATATTTT.

This sequence joins TRBV2 and TRBJ2-2; D is undetermined. The V end lost 4 bases, the J end lost 2 bases, and 14 bases lay between the germline ends. From germline, CDR1 is SNHLY and CDR2 FYNNEI. This CDR3 region has 16 residues. The CDR3 here is CASSVIPDKNTGELFF. The CDR3 coding sequence is TGTGCCAGCAGTGTAATTCCCGACAAAAACACCGGGGAGCTGTTTTTT.

The chain employs TRBV2 and TRBJ1-5, with TRBD1 matching over 10 bases. With V trimmed by 5 bases and J by 1 base, 2 bases remained unmatched. The CDR3 runs to 15 residues. CDR1 SNHLY and CDR2 FYNNEI come from the germline V gene. In DNA, the CDR3 is TGTGCCAGCAGTAGGGACAGGGGAAGCAATCAGCCCCAGCATTTT. Translation gives CASSRDRGSNQPQHF.

V usage is TRBV28 and J usage is TRBJ2-7, with TRBD2 matching over 10 bases. Per the germline V gene, CDR1 is MDHEN and CDR2 is SYDVKM. The CDR3 consists of 18 residues. V shed 5 bases, J shed 0 bases, and the junction held 13 bases outside the gene matches. In DNA form, the CDR3 reads TGTGCCAGCAGTCTGCTCCGGACTAGCGGCCTATTCTCCTACGAGCAGTACTTC. This gives the protein CASSLLRTSGLFSYEQYF.

The chain couples TRBV10-1 to TRBJ1-1; no reliable D call. The CDR3 loop spans 14 amino acids. Per the germline V gene, CDR1 is WNHNN and CDR2 is SYGVQD (reference sequence). V shed 4 bases and J shed 5 bases, with 14 bases lying between them. CDR3 protein: CASSGPSPGTEAFF. As DNA, the CDR3 is TGCGCCAGCAGTGGTCCTTCTCCGGGGACTGAAGCTTTCTTT.

This rearrangement joins TRBV7-2 to TRBJ1-2; 9 positions match TRBD1. Germline values: CDR1 SGHTA, CDR2 FQGNSA. The CDR3 has 15 residues. J was trimmed by 4 bases and V by 6 bases; bases with no gene match: 9. The CDR3 coding sequence is TGTGCCAGCAGGGAACCTCGGACAGGGGCCTATGGCTACACCTTC. Encoded protein: CASREPRTGAYGYTF.

The chain carries TRBV6-1 and TRBJ2-7, with a weak D call TRBD1 (6 bases). The CDR3 totals 16 residues. CDR1 is MNHNS, CDR2 SASEGT, per germline. V lost 2 bases to trimming and J lost 3 bases, with 17 bases between them. The CDR3 DNA sequence: TGTGCCAGCAGTGAAATTCCAGGGACACCCGTCTACGAGCAGTACTTC. Its protein is CASSEIPGTPVYEQYF.

V gene TRBV28 combines with J gene TRBJ1-2; maybe TRBD1 (5 bases). Between the trimmed V and J ends, which lost 7 bases and 5 bases, there was a span of 14 bases. CDR3 length equals 13 residues. The V gene's germline CDR1 is MDHEN and CDR2 SYDVKM. Here the CDR3 reads CASTLTGTYGYTF. Written as DNA, the CDR3 is TGTGCCAGCACTCTAACCGGGACTTATGGCTACACCTTC.

The rearrangement joins TRBV29-1 to TRBJ2-7, with a possible D match to TRBD1 (5 bases). Trimming removed 6 bases at V and 3 bases at J, with 9 bases between. The CDR3 has 11 amino acids. The V gene's germline CDR1 is SQVTM and CDR2 ANQGSEA. CDR3 sequence reads: CSVWGGYEQYF. The CDR3 DNA reads as TGCAGCGTATGGGGCGGCTACGAGCAGTACTTC.

This clone has a handful of counts. V usage is TRBV11-3 and J usage is TRBJ1-1, with 7 positions matching TRBD1. CDR1 and CDR2 (germline): SGHNT, YENEEA. The CDR3 extends over 14 amino acids. The V gene end was trimmed by 3 bases and the J gene end by 2 bases; junction bases not matched to a gene: 3. CDR3 nucleotide sequence: TGTGCCAGCAGCTTGCAGGGGGTAAACACTGAAGCTTTCTTT. Translating gives CASSLQGVNTEAFF.

This rearrangement joins TRBV6-5 to TRBJ1-2; 7 positions match TRBD1. The CDR3 has 12 residues. The V and J ends lost 5 bases and 4 bases, in that order; junction bases with no gene match: 1. CDR1 and CDR2 from the germline V gene are MNHEY and SVGAGI. The CDR3 reads CASSNRGYGYTF. The CDR3 DNA follows: TGTGCCAGCAGTAACAGGGGCTATGGCTACACCTTC.

Points on this clone: The junction shows a germline mismatch at one end, possibly a read error. The V and J genes are TRBV7-7 and TRBJ2-5, with 8 bases fitting TRBD2. The CDR3 is made up of 14 amino acids. Germline V gives CDR1 SSHAT, CDR2 FNYEAQ (reference sequence). CDR3 sequence (DNA): TGTGCTAGCAGCTTACTGCGGGGGGAAGAGACCCAGTACTTC. Its translation: CASSLLRGEETQYF.

This chain uses TRBV15 with TRBJ2-5; no reliable D call. Trimming took 3 bases from V and 5 from J, leaving 7 bases between them. CDR1 is LNHNV and CDR2 is YYDKDF in the germline V gene (reference sequence). CDR3 size: 12 residues. The CDR3, as DNA: TGTGCCACCAGCAGCCTAGAGGAGACCCAGTACTTC. Translation gives CATSSLEETQYF.

The count of this clone is one. The genes are TRBV7-6 and TRBJ1-4; 10 positions agree with TRBD1. Germline V gene lookup returns CDR1 SGHVS and CDR2 FNYEAQ. V was pared by 5 bases and J by 7 bases, with 4 bases of the junction left unmatched. CDR3 length equals 14 residues. The DNA of the CDR3 is TGTGCCAGCAGCCGGACAGGGGGAGGTGAAAAACTGTTTTTT. Protein sequence: CASSRTGGGEKLFF. Variable domain in full (rest from reference TRBV7-6 and TRBJ1-4): GAGVSQSPRYKVTKRGQDVALRCDPISGHVSLYWYRQALGQGPEFLTYFNYEAQQDKSGLPNDRFSAERPEGSISTLTIQRTEQRDSAMYRCASSRTGGGEKLFFGSGTQLSVL.